The rows below give T cell receptor beta chains drawn from one sample of a study of immune evolution from preneoplasia to lung adenocarcinoma. The assay was immunoSEQ multiplex PCR, and TCRdb's table has in-frame clones only and misses some. The repertoire holds around 21,000 clones, with 75% as singletons. The sample consisted of FFPE invasive lung adenocarcinoma tissue. All receptors derive from a person between 55 and 69 years old with lung adenocarcinoma. Both conserved end residues are part of each CDR3. Each record gives: CDR3 DNA, CDR3 protein, clone size, V gene, D gene, J gene. The D gene is left open where the match is weak. Clone size appears in some rows only: once, few, many, or a class for an expanded clone.

CDR3nt: TGTGCCAGCAGTTTATCGGCCTATGGCTACACCTTC
CDR3aa: CASSLSAYGYTF
abundance: NA
v_gene: TRBV28
d_gene: NA
j_gene: TRBJ1-2

CDR3nt: TGTGCCACCAGCAGAGATCGGGAGACCCAGTACTTC
CDR3aa: CATSRDRETQYF
abundance: NA
v_gene: TRBV15
d_gene: NA
j_gene: TRBJ2-5

CDR3nt: TGCGCCAGCAGCCAAGTAAACAGGGGTGGCCTGGATGGCTACACCTTC
CDR3aa: CASSQVNRGGLDGYTF
abundance: NA
v_gene: TRBV4-1
d_gene: TRBD1
j_gene: TRBJ1-2

CDR3nt: TGTGCCAGCAGCTTAGGTCCCGGGACACCGATCCCCGAAGCTTTCTTT
CDR3aa: CASSLGPGTPIPEAFF
abundance: NA
v_gene: TRBV11-2
d_gene: NA
j_gene: TRBJ1-1

CDR3nt: TGTGCCAGCAGTCTTCGCCCCTCCCGGGGGGCAGCCTACGAGCAGTACTTC
CDR3aa: CASSLRPSRGAAYEQYF
abundance: few
v_gene: TRBV27
d_gene: NA
j_gene: TRBJ2-7

CDR3nt: TGCGCCAGCAGCTTGGTGCAGAAAGAGACCCAGTACTTC
CDR3aa: CASSLVQKETQYF
abundance: NA
v_gene: TRBV5-1
d_gene: NA
j_gene: TRBJ2-5

CDR3nt: TGTGCCAGTAGTAATACCAGATACAATGAGCAGTTCTTC
CDR3aa: CASSNTRYNEQFF
abundance: NA
v_gene: TRBV19
d_gene: NA
j_gene: TRBJ2-1

CDR3nt: TGTGCCAGCAGTTCCGCCGGAGGGCCTAACTATGGCTACACCTTC
CDR3aa: CASSSAGGPNYGYTF
abundance: once
v_gene: TRBV28
d_gene: NA
j_gene: TRBJ1-2

CDR3nt: TGTGCCAGCAGCTTAGGGTCGTGGGATGAGCAGTTCTTC
CDR3aa: CASSLGSWDEQFF
abundance: NA
v_gene: TRBV7-3
d_gene: NA
j_gene: TRBJ2-1

CDR3nt: TGTGCCAGCAGCTACGGGACTGCCGTAGGGTTTACGCAGTATTTT
CDR3aa: CASSYGTAVGFTQYF
abundance: NA
v_gene: TRBV7-9
d_gene: NA
j_gene: TRBJ2-3

CDR3nt: TGTGCCAGCAGCTCAGCCCGTGAGGGGCTGACGGCTAACTATGGCTACACCTTC
CDR3aa: CASSSAREGLTANYGYTF
abundance: NA
v_gene: TRBV7-8
d_gene: NA
j_gene: TRBJ1-2

CDR3nt: TGTGCCAGTAGTATTGCGGGGGAAAAACTGTTTTTT
CDR3aa: CASSIAGEKLFF
abundance: once
v_gene: TRBV19
d_gene: NA
j_gene: TRBJ1-4

CDR3nt: TGCGCCAGCAGCACCGAAACTGGAAACACCATATATTTT
CDR3aa: CASSTETGNTIYF
abundance: once
v_gene: TRBV5-1
d_gene: NA
j_gene: TRBJ1-3

CDR3nt: TGTGCCTGGAGCATGGGACTAGCGGGAGGCCTCACAGATACGCAGTATTTT
CDR3aa: CAWSMGLAGGLTDTQYF
abundance: few
v_gene: TRBV30
d_gene: TRBD2
j_gene: TRBJ2-3

CDR3nt: TGTGCCAGCAGCTTAAGTGTGGGGACGGCCTCCTACGAGCAGTACTTC
CDR3aa: CASSLSVGTASYEQYF
abundance: NA
v_gene: TRBV7-3
d_gene: NA
j_gene: TRBJ2-7

CDR3nt: TGCGCCAGCAGTTCCCCTGAGACAGGGCGCACTGAAGCTTTCTTT
CDR3aa: CASSSPETGRTEAFF
abundance: NA
v_gene: TRBV5-1
d_gene: TRBD1
j_gene: TRBJ1-1

CDR3nt: TGTGCCAGCAGCCCACGCACAGGAATGGGGTATGGCTACACCTTC
CDR3aa: CASSPRTGMGYGYTF
abundance: NA
v_gene: TRBV7-9
d_gene: NA
j_gene: TRBJ1-2

CDR3nt: TGTGCCAGTGGGACTAGCGGTTGGGGTGAGCAGTTCTTC
CDR3aa: CASGTSGWGEQFF
abundance: few
v_gene: TRBV6-5
d_gene: TRBD2
j_gene: TRBJ2-1

CDR3nt: TGTGCCAGCCGAACATCGGGACAGGTATCTAACTATGGCTACACCTTC
CDR3aa: CASRTSGQVSNYGYTF
abundance: NA
v_gene: TRBV27
d_gene: TRBD1
j_gene: TRBJ1-2

CDR3nt: TGTGCCAGCTCCCGGGACAGGGAAGAGACCCAGTACTTC
CDR3aa: CASSRDREETQYF
abundance: NA
v_gene: TRBV18
d_gene: TRBD1
j_gene: TRBJ2-5

CDR3nt: TGTGCCAGCAGTGGTCGACTAGCGGGAGTAGGGGAGCTGTTTTTT
CDR3aa: CASSGRLAGVGELFF
abundance: once
v_gene: TRBV2
d_gene: TRBD2
j_gene: TRBJ2-2

CDR3nt: TGTGCCAGCAGCCAAGGGTTGGTATGGGGCTACACCTTC
CDR3aa: CASSQGLVWGYTF
abundance: NA
v_gene: TRBV4-2
d_gene: NA
j_gene: TRBJ1-2

CDR3nt: TGCGCCAGCAGCTTTTCCGGCGGGAGGGCCTACGAGCAGTACTTC
CDR3aa: CASSFSGGRAYEQYF
abundance: NA
v_gene: TRBV5-1
d_gene: TRBD2
j_gene: TRBJ2-7

CDR3nt: TGTGCCAGCAGCTTAGGGCAGGGTTCTGGAAACACCATATATTTT
CDR3aa: CASSLGQGSGNTIYF
abundance: NA
v_gene: TRBV7-2
d_gene: NA
j_gene: TRBJ1-3

CDR3nt: TGTGCCTGCGGGACAGGAGATTCTAACTATGGCTACACCTTC
CDR3aa: CACGTGDSNYGYTF
abundance: NA
v_gene: TRBV30
d_gene: TRBD1
j_gene: TRBJ1-2

CDR3nt: TGTGCCAGCAGCTTAATGACGGGGAACTATGGCTACACCTTC
CDR3aa: CASSLMTGNYGYTF
abundance: NA
v_gene: TRBV5-5
d_gene: NA
j_gene: TRBJ1-2

CDR3nt: TGTGCCAGCACCTCGGACAGCCAAACCTACGAGCAGTACTTC
CDR3aa: CASTSDSQTYEQYF
abundance: NA
v_gene: TRBV7-8
d_gene: NA
j_gene: TRBJ2-7

CDR3nt: TGTGCCAGCAGCGTAGGGGGGGGGTTTTCCTACAATGAGCAGTTCTTC
CDR3aa: CASSVGGGFSYNEQFF
abundance: once
v_gene: TRBV9
d_gene: TRBD2
j_gene: TRBJ2-1

CDR3nt: TGCGCCAGCAGCTTGACCACAGGGAAGGTTTCCTACAATGAGCAGTTCTTC
CDR3aa: CASSLTTGKVSYNEQFF
abundance: NA
v_gene: TRBV5-1
d_gene: NA
j_gene: TRBJ2-1

CDR3nt: TGTGCCAGCAGTTCCCCCCGAGAGGGAGTGGAGACCCAGTACTTC
CDR3aa: CASSSPREGVETQYF
abundance: NA
v_gene: TRBV6-5
d_gene: NA
j_gene: TRBJ2-5

CDR3nt: TGTGCCAGCAGCTTTGGAGATAGGGAGACCCAGTACTTC
CDR3aa: CASSFGDRETQYF
abundance: NA
v_gene: TRBV5-4
d_gene: NA
j_gene: TRBJ2-5

CDR3nt: TGTGCCACCCGGGCTAGCGGGAGAGATACGCAGTATTTT
CDR3aa: CATRASGRDTQYF
abundance: NA
v_gene: TRBV15
d_gene: TRBD2
j_gene: TRBJ2-3

CDR3nt: TGTGCCAGCAGCTTTCGGCGGGGAGGCACCGGGGAGCTGTTTTTT
CDR3aa: CASSFRRGGTGELFF
abundance: NA
v_gene: TRBV7-2
d_gene: NA
j_gene: TRBJ2-2

CDR3nt: TGTGCCAGCAGCTTAGATCAGGGGTCAGATACGCAGTATTTT
CDR3aa: CASSLDQGSDTQYF
abundance: NA
v_gene: TRBV7-2
d_gene: NA
j_gene: TRBJ2-3

CDR3nt: TGCGCCAGCAGCTTGGCCACGGGACAAAATATCGAGACCCAGTACTTC
CDR3aa: CASSLATGQNIETQYF
abundance: few
v_gene: TRBV5-1
d_gene: NA
j_gene: TRBJ2-5

CDR3nt: TGTGCCAGCAGCCAAGTAAATTCTGGCTACACCTTC
CDR3aa: CASSQVNSGYTF
abundance: few
v_gene: TRBV14
d_gene: NA
j_gene: TRBJ1-2

CDR3nt: TGTGCCAGTAGTATAGGACTAGCTAGCGATGAGCAGTTCTTC
CDR3aa: CASSIGLASDEQFF
abundance: few
v_gene: TRBV19
d_gene: TRBD2
j_gene: TRBJ2-1

CDR3nt: TGTGCCAGCAGCTTAGCTATACAGCCCTATAGCAATCAGCCCCAGCATTTT
CDR3aa: CASSLAIQPYSNQPQHF
abundance: NA
v_gene: TRBV7-9
d_gene: NA
j_gene: TRBJ1-5

CDR3nt: TGTGCCACCGGGGACAGAGCGACCGGGGAGCTGTTTTTT
CDR3aa: CATGDRATGELFF
abundance: large
v_gene: TRBV10-3
d_gene: TRBD1
j_gene: TRBJ2-2

CDR3nt: TGCGCCAGCAGTTCAGGACTAAGAAACACCGGGGAGCTGTTTTTT
CDR3aa: CASSSGLRNTGELFF
abundance: NA
v_gene: TRBV5-1
d_gene: NA
j_gene: TRBJ2-2

CDR3nt: TGCGCCAGCAGCACCAACAATGAGCAGTTCTTC
CDR3aa: CASSTNNEQFF
abundance: NA
v_gene: TRBV5-1
d_gene: NA
j_gene: TRBJ2-1

CDR3nt: TGTGCCAGCAGTAACGGGCCTGGCCGGGGGAACACTGAAGCTTTCTTT
CDR3aa: CASSNGPGRGNTEAFF
abundance: NA
v_gene: TRBV6-6
d_gene: NA
j_gene: TRBJ1-1

CDR3nt: TGCGCCAGCAGCTTGGCCATTCGGGCTAATCAGTTCTTC
CDR3aa: CASSLAIRANQFF
abundance: once
v_gene: TRBV5-1
d_gene: NA
j_gene: TRBJ2-1

CDR3nt: TGTGCCAGCAGTGACTCAGCCTCCGGGGAGCTGTTTTTT
CDR3aa: CASSDSASGELFF
abundance: NA
v_gene: TRBV6-4
d_gene: NA
j_gene: TRBJ2-2

CDR3nt: TGTGCCAGCAGTTTCTTAGGACTACTCAATGAGCAGTTCTTC
CDR3aa: CASSFLGLLNEQFF
abundance: NA
v_gene: TRBV27
d_gene: NA
j_gene: TRBJ2-1

CDR3nt: TGTGCCAGCAAAGGACAGGGGCGAGCCAAAAACATTCAGTACTTC
CDR3aa: CASKGQGRAKNIQYF
abundance: NA
v_gene: TRBV28
d_gene: TRBD1
j_gene: TRBJ2-4

CDR3nt: TGTGCCAGCAGGCGACAGGGTACCTACGAGCAGTACTTC
CDR3aa: CASRRQGTYEQYF
abundance: few
v_gene: TRBV5-4
d_gene: TRBD1
j_gene: TRBJ2-7

CDR3nt: TGTGCCAGTAGTAAGACAGTTGCAACTAATGAAAAACTGTTTTTT
CDR3aa: CASSKTVATNEKLFF
abundance: NA
v_gene: TRBV19
d_gene: NA
j_gene: TRBJ1-4

CDR3nt: TGTGCCACCAGCAGAGGTACAGGCCATCAGCCCCAGCATTTT
CDR3aa: CATSRGTGHQPQHF
abundance: NA
v_gene: TRBV15
d_gene: NA
j_gene: TRBJ1-5

CDR3nt: TGTGCCAGCAGCCGAAGGTTGGATGAGCAGTTCTTC
CDR3aa: CASSRRLDEQFF
abundance: NA
v_gene: TRBV27
d_gene: NA
j_gene: TRBJ2-1

CDR3nt: TGTGCCAGCAGCCTCGAAGGGCGACGGGGGACTGAAGCTTTCTTT
CDR3aa: CASSLEGRRGTEAFF
abundance: NA
v_gene: TRBV14
d_gene: NA
j_gene: TRBJ1-1

CDR3nt: TGTGCCAGCAGCACAACCGGGACTAGTCGTGCAGATACGCAGTATTTT
CDR3aa: CASSTTGTSRADTQYF
abundance: NA
v_gene: TRBV7-2
d_gene: TRBD2
j_gene: TRBJ2-3

CDR3nt: TGTGCCAGCTCCCGGTATACGGACAATGAGCAGTTCTTC
CDR3aa: CASSRYTDNEQFF
abundance: NA
v_gene: TRBV18
d_gene: NA
j_gene: TRBJ2-1

CDR3nt: TGTGCCAGCAGCTTAAGTCCGATGAGCTCCTACGAGCAGTACTTC
CDR3aa: CASSLSPMSSYEQYF
abundance: once
v_gene: TRBV11-2
d_gene: NA
j_gene: TRBJ2-7

CDR3nt: TGCGCCAGCAGTGAGGACAGAACATTGGGGACAGATACGCAGTATTTT
CDR3aa: CASSEDRTLGTDTQYF
abundance: NA
v_gene: TRBV10-1
d_gene: NA
j_gene: TRBJ2-3

CDR3nt: TGCGCCAGCAGCTTGAACGGACAGGGGCTAAACACTGAAGCTTTCTTT
CDR3aa: CASSLNGQGLNTEAFF
abundance: NA
v_gene: TRBV5-1
d_gene: TRBD1
j_gene: TRBJ1-1